This T cell receptor (beta chain) is drawn from a study of shared clonotypes between healthy human individuals. The CDR3 is made up of 15 amino acids. Libraries were prepared by immunoSEQ multiplex PCR; TCRdb keeps only in-frame clonotypes and omits some of them. The table includes about 2.4 million clones, 93% detected once. The chain employs TRBV21-1 and TRBJ2-5; TRBD2 is the table's D call and was not checked against the DNA. TRBV21-1 is shown as a pseudogene. The sample was naive CD4+ T cells from PBMCs. The subset: CD45RA+ positively selected. The origin of this receptor is a man aged 18 to 29 in good health. Some clones in this sample may be carry-over from other donors' samples. CDR3 residues: CASSKVNREVETQYF. CDR3 nucleotide sequence: TGTGCCAGCAGCAAAGTAAATCGGGAAGTGGAGACCCAGTACTTC.